These 12 T cell receptor beta chains were sequenced from one sample in a study of T cell repertoires in ileal Crohn's disease (dated by TCRdb to the late 2010s). The time point label here, explained by the study, means: neoterminal ileum biopsy at postoperative endoscopy, about 6 months after surgery. The library was prepared using the immunoSEQ multiplex PCR assay. The table comes from immuneACCESS by way of TCRdb, which keeps in-frame sequences with V and J called. Part of the clones is missing from these tables; in studies checked, under half for an unresolved V gene and the rest for unknown reasons. This sample comprises about 13,000 clones, roughly 80% of them detected only once. The ten largest clones capture approximately 17% of the sample. The sequencing sample was made of ileal tissue. These receptors all stem from an adult with Crohn's disease.

The chain combines TRBV11-2 with TRBJ2-2; D not certain. Germline CDR1 SGHAT, CDR2 FQNNGV. The CDR3 spans 16 residues. Trimming took off 1 base at V and 0 bases at J, with 9 bases between the two ends. Here the CDR3 DNA reads TGTGCCAGCAGCTTAGGACTCATCGCGAACACCGGGGAGCTGTTTTTT. Protein product: CASSLGLIANTGELFF.

The chain links TRBV12-1 to TRBJ1-1; the DNA was not used to check the table's D call, TRBD1. TRBV12-1 is flagged as a pseudogene. The CDR3 has 12 amino acids. The CDR3 is CATFLANTEAFF. Written as DNA, the CDR3 is TGTGCCACATTTCTGGCGAACACTGAAGCTTTCTTT.

The chain recombines TRBV28 with TRBJ2-7; 9 nucleotides align to TRBD1. The V gene's germline CDR1 is MDHEN and CDR2 SYDVKM. The J segment lost 5 bases and the V segment lost 6 bases, leaving 11 bases of the junction unmatched. The CDR3 is made up of 15 amino acids. The CDR3 DNA is TGTGCCAGCAGCAAAACCGGGACAGGGTTCCACGAGCAGTACTTC. This encodes CASSKTGTGFHEQYF.

This chain uses TRBV6-4 with TRBJ2-6; TRBD1 matches 8 bases. The V gene end was trimmed by 7 bases and the J gene end by 0 bases; junction bases not matched to a gene: 17. The V gene's germline CDR1 is MRHNA and CDR2 SNTAGT. This CDR3 has 20 amino acids. This CDR3 reads CASNPVGRQGSRSGANVLTF. The DNA for the CDR3 is TGTGCCAGCAACCCGGTCGGGAGACAGGGGTCCCGCTCTGGGGCCAACGTCCTGACTTTC.

This clone was picked up one time. The germline gene is not matched at one end of the junction; a read error may be the cause. This rearrangement joins TRBV7-7 to TRBJ2-5; D is ambiguous. The CDR3 runs to 14 residues. Germline CDR1 and CDR2: SSHAT and FNYEAQ (reference sequence). CDR3 region: CASSFALFSETQYF. As DNA, the CDR3 is TGTGCTAGCAGCTTCGCATTGTTTAGTGAGACCCAGTACTTC. Based on the CDR3 plus reference TRBV7-7 and TRBJ2-5, the full variable domain is GAGVSQSPRYKVTKRGQDVTLRCDPISSHATLYWYQQALGQGPEFLTYFNYEAQPDKSGLPSDRFSAERPEGSISTLTIQRTEQRDSAMYRCASSFALFSETQYFGPGTRLLVL.

This clone occurred a few times. This chain joins TRBV5-6 and TRBJ1-1; D uncertain. The CDR3 length is 16 residues. V was clipped by 1 base and J by 1 base, with 14 bases between them. CDR1 SGHDT and CDR2 YYEEEE come from the germline V gene. CDR3 residues: CASSLSYGRRNTEAFF. In nucleotides, the CDR3 is TGTGCCAGCAGCTTGTCTTACGGCAGGCGGAACACTGAAGCTTTCTTT.

This rearrangement joins TRBV5-4 to TRBJ2-7, with 10 positions matching TRBD2. The CDR3 has 15 amino acids. The V segment lost 4 bases and the J segment 3 bases; nucleotides outside the gene matches: 7. Germline loops: CDR1 SGHNT, CDR2 YYREEE (reference sequence). Here the CDR3 DNA reads TGTGCCAGCAGCCCCCGGACTAGCGGAGGCTACGAGCAGTACTTC. Translating it yields CASSPRTSGGYEQYF.

In this sample, this clone turned up once. The J gene is TRBJ1-5, the V gene TRBV4-2; 7 bases line up with TRBD1. Germline V gene lookup returns CDR1 LGHNA and CDR2 YNFKEQ. V lost 4 bases, J lost 5 bases, and 8 bases stayed unmatched. The CDR3 contains 15 residues. CDR3 region: CASSREGTADQPQHF. CDR3 coding DNA: TGTGCCAGCAGCCGGGAAGGGACAGCTGATCAGCCCCAGCATTTT.

The chain couples TRBV18 to TRBJ2-5, with D possibly being TRBD2 (5 bases). Germline CDR1 KGHSH, CDR2 LQKENI. V shed 6 bases and J shed 3 bases, with 14 bases lying between them. The CDR3 covers 14 residues. DNA of the CDR3: TGTGCCAGCTCTCTTTTCTTCGGGGAAGAGACCCAGTACTTC. This translates into CASSLFFGEETQYF. Looking up the rest from reference TRBV18 and TRBJ2-5 gives the full variable domain: NAGVMQNPRHLVRRRGQEARLRCSPMKGHSHVYWYRQLPEEGLKFMVYLQKENIIDESGMPKERFSAEFPKEGPSILRIQQVVRGDSAAYFCASSLFFGEETQYFGPGTRLLVL.

This clone was observed a single time. This rearrangement joins TRBV4-1 to TRBJ2-3, with 7 bases fitting TRBD1. Germline trimming cut 4 bases from V and 2 bases from J; bases unmatched to any gene: 9. The CDR3 is 16 amino acids. Germline assignment: CDR1 MGHRA and CDR2 YSYEKL. The CDR3 spells CASSPSGGQHTDTQYF. The CDR3 DNA reads TGCGCCAGCAGCCCCTCAGGGGGACAGCACACAGATACGCAGTATTTT.

This clone has just a few counts. The V and J genes are TRBV7-8 and TRBJ2-1, with TRBD2 matching over 10 bases. V lost 6 bases, J lost 8 bases, and 13 bases stayed unmatched. The V gene's germline CDR1 is SGHVS and CDR2 FQNEAQ. This CDR3 is built from 16 residues. The CDR3 region is CASSPQIAGGMDEQFF. The CDR3 DNA sequence: TGTGCCAGCAGTCCACAGATAGCGGGAGGAATGGATGAGCAGTTCTTC.

The chain combines TRBV7-8 with TRBJ1-1; perhaps TRBD1 as D (5 bases). Between the trimmed V and J ends, which lost 5 bases and 7 bases, there was a span of 17 bases. The CDR3 contains 14 residues. Germline V lookup: CDR1 SGHVS, CDR2 FQNEAQ. The CDR3 loop reads CASSQRARGGEAFF. CDR3 DNA: TGTGCCAGCAGCCAGAGAGCGAGGGGAGGTGAAGCTTTCTTT.